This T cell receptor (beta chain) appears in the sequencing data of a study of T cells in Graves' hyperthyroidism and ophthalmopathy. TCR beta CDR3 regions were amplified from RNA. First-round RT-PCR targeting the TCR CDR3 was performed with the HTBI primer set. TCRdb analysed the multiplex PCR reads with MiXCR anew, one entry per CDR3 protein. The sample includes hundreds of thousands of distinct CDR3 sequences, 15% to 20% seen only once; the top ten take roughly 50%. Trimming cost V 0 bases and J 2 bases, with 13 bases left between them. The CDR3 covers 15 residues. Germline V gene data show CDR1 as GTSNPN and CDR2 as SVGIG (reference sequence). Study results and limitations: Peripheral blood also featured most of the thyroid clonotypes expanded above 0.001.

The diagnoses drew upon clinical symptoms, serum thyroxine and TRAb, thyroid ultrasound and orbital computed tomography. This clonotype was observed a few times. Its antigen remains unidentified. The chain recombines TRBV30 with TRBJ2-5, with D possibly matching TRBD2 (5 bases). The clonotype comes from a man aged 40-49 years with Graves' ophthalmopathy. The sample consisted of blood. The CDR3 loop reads CAWSVRRASQETQYF. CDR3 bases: TGTGCCTGGAGTGTACGGCGGGCCTCACAAGAGACCCAGTACTTC. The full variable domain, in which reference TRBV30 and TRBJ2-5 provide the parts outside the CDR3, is SQTIHQWPATLVQPVGSPLSLECTVEGTSNPNLYWYRQAAGRGLQLLFYSVGIGQISSEVPQNLSASRPQDRQFILSSKKLLLSDSGFYLCAWSVRRASQETQYFGPGTRLLVL.